The 13 T cell receptor beta chains below come from one sample, sequenced in a study of blood T cell repertoires in COVID-19. The repertoire was sequenced with immunoSEQ multiplex PCR; TCRdb's copy has only in-frame clones and lacks some. The table includes under 200,000 clones, more than 70% detected once. Specimen: peripheral blood. The receptors were sampled from a man aged 50-59 years with active or convalescent COVID-19.

This clone occurred once. The genes are TRBV19 and TRBJ2-5, with TRBD2 matching over 9 bases. Germline V gene data show CDR1 as LNHDA and CDR2 as SQIVND (reference sequence). The CDR3 runs 14 residues. The trim removed 9 bases at V and 4 bases at J, leaving 9 bases unmatched. The CDR3 nucleotides are TGTGCCAGAGGGGGACTAGCTGTCGCAGAGACCCAGTACTTC. Its protein is CARGGLAVAETQYF. The full variable domain, its missing parts supplied by reference TRBV19 and TRBJ2-5, is DGGITQSPKYLFRKEGQNVTLSCEQNLNHDAMYWYRQDPGQGLRLIYYSQIVNDFQKGDIAEGYSVSREKKESFPLTVTSAQKNPTAFYLCARGGLAVAETQYFGPGTRLLVL.

The V call is TRBV11-3, the J call TRBJ1-2; no clear D. This CDR3 spans 13 amino acids. Germline assignment: CDR1 SGHNT and CDR2 YENEEA. Trimming took off 4 bases at V and 2 bases at J, with 8 bases between the two ends. CDR3: CASSSGWNYGYTF. CDR3 DNA sequence: TGTGCCAGCAGCTCGGGGTGGAACTATGGCTACACCTTC.

This clone was picked up one time. The rearrangement uses TRBV29-1 and TRBJ1-4, with TRBD1 matching over 9 bases. Germline values: CDR1 SQVTM, CDR2 ANQGSEA. The V gene end was trimmed by 7 bases and the J gene end by 4 bases; junction bases not matched to a gene: 7. The length of the CDR3 is 14 residues. The CDR3 nucleotides are TGCAGCGGTCTACAGGGGGCTGGTAATGAAAAACTGTTTTTT. Protein sequence: CSGLQGAGNEKLFF.

This chain connects TRBV7-2 to TRBJ2-1; 7 bases fit TRBD2. The J segment lost 4 bases and the V segment lost 1 base, leaving 10 bases of the junction unmatched. Germline loops: CDR1 SGHTA, CDR2 FQGNSA. CDR3 size: 17 residues. CDR3 in amino acids: CASSLDSTSSIYNEQFF. CDR3 nucleotides: TGTGCCAGCAGCTTAGATTCGACTAGCTCGATATACAATGAGCAGTTCTTC.

V is TRBV6-2 or TRBV6-3 and J is TRBJ2-7; D might be TRBD2 (6 bases). The CDR3 runs to 14 residues. Germline V gene data show CDR1 as MNHEY and CDR2 as SVGEGT. Trimming removed 6 bases at V and 3 bases at J, with 15 bases between. The CDR3 nucleotides read TGTGCCAGCAGCTCCGGGACTCCCCTCTACGAGCAGTACTTC. This gives the protein CASSSGTPLYEQYF.

This clone was observed a single time. The V call is TRBV19, the J call TRBJ2-4; 7 positions agree with TRBD1. The CDR3 totals 12 residues. Germline values: CDR1 LNHDA, CDR2 SQIVND (reference sequence). With 5 bases clipped from V and 11 bases from J, the junction kept 6 bases outside the gene matches. The CDR3 sequence: CASSPAGTVQYF. The CDR3 bases are TGTGCCAGTAGTCCTGCCGGGACAGTTCAGTACTTC.

The chain couples TRBV19 to TRBJ2-5; 9 bases are a match to TRBD1. CDR3 length: 17 amino acids. The trim removed 5 bases at V and 6 bases at J, leaving 16 bases unmatched. Per germline, CDR1 LNHDA and CDR2 SQIVND (reference sequence). CDR3 region: CASSPSTGTGFLQTQYF. The CDR3 bases are TGTGCCAGTAGTCCCTCAACCGGGACAGGGTTCCTCCAGACCCAGTACTTC.

V gene TRBV9 combines with J gene TRBJ2-2; 8 bases fit TRBD2. Germline V gives CDR1 SGDLS, CDR2 YYNGEE. The J segment lost 4 bases and the V segment lost 0 bases, leaving 2 bases of the junction unmatched. This CDR3 region has 15 residues. CDR3 sequence (DNA): TGTGCCAGCAGCGTAGCGGGGGGGATCACCGGGGAGCTGTTTTTT. Translated, it gives CASSVAGGITGELFF.

V is TRBV5-6 and J is TRBJ2-7; D is possibly TRBD1 (5 bases). The CDR3 covers 15 residues. Trimming shortened V by 3 bases and J by 0 bases, and 13 bases separated the two germline ends. Germline CDR1 is SGHDT and CDR2 is YYEEEE. In DNA form, the CDR3 reads TGTGCCAGCAGCTATGACAGAACCCACTCCTACGAGCAGTACTTC. Amino acids: CASSYDRTHSYEQYF. Drawing the rest from reference TRBV5-6 and TRBJ2-7, the complete variable domain is DAGVTQSPTHLIKTRGQQVTLRCSPKSGHDTVSWYQQALGQGPQFIFQYYEEEERQRGNFPDRFSGHQFPNYSSELNVNALLLGDSALYLCASSYDRTHSYEQYFGPGTRLTVT.

This clone showed up just once. The chain combines TRBV2 with TRBJ2-1, with TRBD2 identical over 11 bases. The CDR3 has 15 amino acids. After removal of 1 base from V and 7 bases from J, the junction contained 3 bases not matched to a gene. The germline V gene has CDR1 SNHLY and CDR2 FYNNEI. The CDR3 protein is CASSEGSGGGNEQFF. The CDR3 DNA reads TGTGCCAGCAGTGAAGGTAGCGGGGGGGGAAATGAGCAGTTCTTC.

The chain links TRBV6-6 to TRBJ1-4, with TRBD1 matching over 9 bases. The trim removed 5 bases at V and 0 bases at J, leaving 10 bases unmatched. The CDR3 spans 18 residues. Germline V lookup: CDR1 MNHNY, CDR2 SVGAGI (reference sequence). CDR3 loop: CASSRGQGSFSTNEKLFF. In nucleotides, the CDR3 is TGTGCCAGCAGTCGAGGACAGGGGTCTTTTTCAACTAATGAAAAACTGTTTTTT.

This chain's CDR3 is CASSIVGGENQPQHF. CDR3 nucleotide sequence: TGTGCCAGTAGTATAGTTGGGGGGGAAAATCAGCCCCAGCATTTT. J is TRBJ1-5 and V is TRBV19; a possible D gene is TRBD1 (5 bases). The CDR3 has 15 amino acids. Germline V gene data show CDR1 as LNHDA and CDR2 as SQIVND (reference sequence). V was pared by 1 base and J by 4 bases, with 11 bases between.

In its sample, this clone was seen a few times. The chain combines TRBV6-5 with TRBJ1-2; 8 bases align to TRBD1. Germline V gene lookup returns CDR1 MNHEY and CDR2 SVGAGI. J was trimmed by 0 bases and V by 6 bases; bases with no gene match: 6. CDR3 length: 15 amino acids. The CDR3 DNA sequence: TGTGCCAGCAGACCTAGACAGGGGACTAACTATGGCTACACCTTC. Translation gives CASRPRQGTNYGYTF.